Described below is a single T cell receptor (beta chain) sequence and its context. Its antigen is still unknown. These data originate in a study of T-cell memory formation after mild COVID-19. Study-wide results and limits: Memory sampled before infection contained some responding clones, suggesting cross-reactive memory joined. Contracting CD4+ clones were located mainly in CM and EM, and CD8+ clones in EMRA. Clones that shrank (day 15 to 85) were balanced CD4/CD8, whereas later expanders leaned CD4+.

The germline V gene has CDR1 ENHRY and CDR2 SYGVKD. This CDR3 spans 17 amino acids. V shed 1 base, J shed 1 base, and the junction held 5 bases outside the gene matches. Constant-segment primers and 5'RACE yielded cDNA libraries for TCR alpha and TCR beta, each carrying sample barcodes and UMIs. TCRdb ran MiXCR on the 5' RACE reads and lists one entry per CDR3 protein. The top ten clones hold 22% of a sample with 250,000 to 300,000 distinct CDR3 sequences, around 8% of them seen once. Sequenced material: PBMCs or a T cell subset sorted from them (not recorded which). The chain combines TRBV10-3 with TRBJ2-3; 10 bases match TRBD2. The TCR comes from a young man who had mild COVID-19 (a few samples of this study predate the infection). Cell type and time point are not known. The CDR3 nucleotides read TGTGCCATCAGTGAGTGGAGCGGGGGGGCCGGCACAGATACGCAGTATTTT. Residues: CAISEWSGGAGTDTQYF.